This T cell receptor beta chain comes out of a study of T-cell reconstitution after alpha-beta-depleted transplantation in children (TCRdb year 2016). About the investigation overall: Using TCR repertoire profiling, the study followed T-cell immune reconstitution in a quantitative way in children after TCRalphabeta/CD19-depleted allogeneic hematopoietic cell transplantation.

Libraries came from PCR. Instrument used: Illumina HiSeq 2500. TCR library preparation used molecular barcoding, with unique molecular identifiers applied to normalize quantification of the TCRbeta repertoire. The public reads were reanalyzed by TCRdb: fastp trimming at Q25, MiXCR alignment, in-frame beta chains only. Identical CDR3 protein sequences are pooled into one entry, listed with their most common genes and DNA. The sample data list 95,000 to 150,000 distinct CDR3 sequences, and 23% of these were observed just once. The top ten clonotypes cover 10% of the sample. This clonotype came up a few times. Its specific antigen is unknown. Base qualities are not recorded, but no much larger clone differs from it by a single base. The meaning of the sample's treatment or condition label: allogeneic hematopoietic cell transplantation with graft depleted of TCRalphabeta T cells and CD19 B cells. Transplant recipients were children who received TCRalphabeta/CD19-depleted allogeneic hematopoietic cell grafts.

Broad study findings and their caveats: In some patients, high TCRbeta diversity at day 60 was attributed to recipient T cells and intrathymic progenitors that had survived conditioning. Hyperexpanded clone frequencies declined over subsequent months; after one year, T-cell counts and TCRbeta diversity were mostly attributed to newly produced T cells. About two months after transplant, the apparently early recovery of alphabetaT-cell counts reportedly depended on just several hundred clones that had expanded rapidly and came from non-depleted graft cells.

Including the terminal cysteine and phenylalanine, the CDR3 comprises 15 residues. Just CDR3 DNA is preserved here, 45 bases in frame from base 1. CDR1 and CDR2 (MDHEN, SYDVKM) derive from the germline V gene. V loses 6 bases at its end and J loses 3 bases; junction bases beyond the gene matches: 8. The starting material was PBMCs, mostly from graft donor cells, obtained 180 days after TCRalphabeta/CD19-depleted stem cell transplant. In this chain, TRBV28 is recombined with TRBJ2-7, with 10 central nucleotides matching TRBD2. The clonotype originates from a male patient aged 2 to 10 who had a stem cell transplant for chronic granulomatous disease, so the T cells may come from the graft donor. The CDR3 reads CASRIAGGLLYEQYF. The base sequence is TGTGCCAGCAGAATAGCGGGAGGACTCCTCTACGAGCAGTACTTC.